These 27 T cell receptor beta chains share one sample of origin, sequenced in a study of technical replicates of blood from a few donors (dated by TCRdb to 2017 to 2019). Libraries were constructed by the immunoSEQ multiplex PCR assay. The source is immuneACCESS, and TCRdb retained only in-frame sequences with V and J called. Part of the clones is not carried over; for the studies checked, unresolved V genes explain less than half of this, and the remainder is unexplained. Present in this sample are more than 75,000 clones, around 96% of which were seen just once. Roughly 0.22% of the sample is held by the ten biggest clonotypes. Sequenced: T cells isolated from PBMCs. All receptors come from a human donor in good health.

This chain joins TRBV5-4 and TRBJ1-1; TRBD1 is a possible D gene (6 bases). Germline assignment: CDR1 SGHNT and CDR2 YYREEE (reference sequence). V was clipped by 2 bases and J by 0 bases, with 11 bases between them. The CDR3 is 15 amino acids. The CDR3 loop is CASSFGTRMNTEAFF. DNA for the CDR3: TGTGCCAGCAGCTTCGGGACACGGATGAACACTGAAGCTTTCTTT.

The V call is TRBV4-1, the J call TRBJ2-1; D is possibly TRBD2 (6 bases). The germline V and J ends were trimmed by 1 base and 1 base, with 11 bases remaining between them. Germline V lookup: CDR1 MGHRA, CDR2 YSYEKL. This CDR3 comprises 16 residues. This CDR3 reads CASSQGFGGSYNEQFF. The CDR3 DNA sequence: TGCGCCAGCAGCCAAGGGTTCGGGGGATCCTACAATGAGCAGTTCTTC.

J is TRBJ2-7 and V is TRBV29-1, with 9 bases aligning to TRBD1. Germline CDR1 reads SQVTM; CDR2 reads ANQGSEA. The CDR3 contains 14 residues. The V segment lost 5 bases and the J segment 5 bases; nucleotides outside the gene matches: 10. The DNA for the CDR3 is TGCAGCGTTACGACCGGGACAGGGCGCAACGAGCAGTACTTC. It encodes CSVTTGTGRNEQYF.

The chain employs TRBV6-5 and TRBJ1-3, with unresolved D. Per the germline V gene, CDR1 is MNHEY and CDR2 is SVGAGI. With 6 bases removed from V and 2 bases from J, the gap between germline ends came to 14 bases. The CDR3 sequence is 15 residues long. The CDR3: CASSLASGAGNTIYF. The DNA of the CDR3 is TGTGCCAGCAGCCTTGCCTCCGGAGCTGGAAACACCATATATTTT.

The chain uses TRBV4-2 and TRBJ1-6, with 7 positions matching TRBD1. This CDR3 has 17 amino acids. The trim removed 2 bases at V and 6 bases at J, leaving 10 bases unmatched. Germline-derived CDR1 and CDR2 are LGHNA and YNFKEQ. The CDR3, as DNA: TGTGCCAGCAGCCAACCTCCTACAGGGGTGCCTAATTCACCCCTCCACTTT. It codes for CASSQPPTGVPNSPLHF.

V usage is TRBV9 and J usage is TRBJ1-6; 7 bases align to TRBD1. This CDR3 comprises 15 residues. Germline V CDR1 and CDR2: SGDLS, YYNGEE. The V and J ends lost 3 bases and 11 bases, in that order; junction bases with no gene match: 11. CDR3 sequence reads: CASSADRAIVTPLHF. As DNA, the CDR3 is TGTGCCAGCAGCGCCGACAGGGCAATCGTGACACCCCTCCACTTT.

The rearrangement joins TRBV10-2 to TRBJ2-2, with 12 bases lining up with TRBD2. Germline assignment: CDR1 WSHSY and CDR2 SAAADI. This CDR3 is built from 17 residues. Unmatched junction bases numbered 10, after V lost 6 bases and J lost 5 bases. The CDR3 nucleotides read TGCGCCAGCAGGGGCCTATGGACTAGCGGGGATACCGGGGAGCTGTTTTTT. It codes for CASRGLWTSGDTGELFF.

This chain links TRBV19 with TRBJ2-1; TRBD1 matches 9 bases. Germline loops: CDR1 LNHDA, CDR2 SQIVND (reference sequence). After removal of 6 bases from V and 3 bases from J, the junction contained 6 bases not matched to a gene. The CDR3 has 15 amino acids. The CDR3 spells CASSRDRDFYNEQFF. The CDR3 nucleotides read TGTGCCAGTAGCCGGGACAGGGACTTCTACAATGAGCAGTTCTTC.

V and J are TRBV21-1 and TRBJ2-5; TRBD1, the D gene given by the table, was not confirmed from the DNA. TRBV21-1 is a documented pseudogene. This CDR3 is built from 16 residues. The CDR3 DNA sequence: TGTGCCAGCAGCGCCCGGACAGGGGAATCGTGGGAGACCCAGTACTTC. It specifies CASSARTGESWETQYF.

V and J are TRBV19 and TRBJ1-4; 7 nucleotides align to TRBD1. Germline V gene data show CDR1 as LNHDA and CDR2 as SQIVND (reference sequence). The CDR3 loop spans 14 amino acids. The junction had 7 bases not matched to a gene; V was cut back by 2 bases and J by 10 bases. The DNA for the CDR3 is TGTGCCAGTAGTATACAAGCAGAGGGGGCAAAACTGTTTTTT. Amino acids: CASSIQAEGAKLFF.

The chain couples TRBV4-1 to TRBJ1-5; D gene ambiguous. This CDR3 is 13 amino acids long. V was clipped by 1 base and J by 6 bases, with 7 bases between them. Germline V gives CDR1 MGHRA, CDR2 YSYEKL. CDR3 bases: TGCGCCAGCAGCCAAGTTTCTCTTCAGCCCCAGCATTTT. This encodes CASSQVSLQPQHF.

The V and J genes are TRBV29-1 and TRBJ2-1, with a weak D call TRBD1 (5 bases). The V gene lost 2 bases and the J gene lost 2 bases, with 19 bases spanning the gap. Germline V gene lookup returns CDR1 SQVTM and CDR2 ANQGSEA. There are 17 residues in the CDR3. The CDR3 is CSVESLYRTRTYNEQFF. For the CDR3, the DNA is TGCAGCGTTGAATCCCTTTACAGGACACGGACCTACAATGAGCAGTTCTTC.

The rearrangement joins TRBV5-1 to TRBJ1-3; the D is unclear. The CDR3 extends over 14 amino acids. The ends were cut back, 6 bases at V and 1 base at J, with 11 bases in the middle. Germline values: CDR1 SGHRS, CDR2 YFSETQ. The DNA for the CDR3 is TGCGCCAGCACCCCGGAGGAGTCTGGAAACACCATATATTTT. Amino acids: CASTPEESGNTIYF.

The chain recombines TRBV27 with TRBJ1-1; D remains ambiguous. The length of the CDR3 is 13 residues. V lost 2 bases, J lost 6 bases, and 10 bases lay in between. CDR1 and CDR2 from the germline V gene are MNHEY and SMNVEV (reference sequence). The CDR3 reads CASSLVVGAEAFF. The CDR3 bases are TGTGCCAGCAGTTTAGTAGTCGGGGCTGAAGCTTTCTTT.

This sequence joins TRBV27 and TRBJ2-2; possible D gene TRBD2, 6 bases. This CDR3 contains 14 residues. Per the germline V gene, CDR1 is MNHEY and CDR2 is SMNVEV (reference sequence). V was cut by 6 bases and J by 3 bases, with 11 bases left in between. The chain's CDR3 is CASREGHYTGELFF. DNA of the CDR3: TGTGCCAGCAGGGAGGGCCACTACACCGGGGAGCTGTTTTTT.

The chain uses TRBV4-2 and TRBJ2-7, with D possibly matching TRBD1 (6 bases). The germline CDR1 and CDR2 sequences are LGHNA and YNFKEQ. The CDR3 covers 15 residues. V was clipped by 0 bases and J by 0 bases, with 9 bases between them. This CDR3 is CASSQDDRSSYEQYF. CDR3 bases: TGTGCCAGCAGCCAAGACGACAGGAGCTCCTACGAGCAGTACTTC.

The J gene is TRBJ2-4, the V gene TRBV9; D might be TRBD1 (6 bases). The germline CDR1 and CDR2 sequences are SGDLS and YYNGEE. CDR3 length equals 16 residues. Between the trimmed V and J ends, which lost 4 bases and 1 base, there was a span of 15 bases. The CDR3 nucleotides read TGTGCCAGCAGCTCAAGACAGGTCTCCGCCAAAAACATTCAGTACTTC. Translating gives CASSSRQVSAKNIQYF.

The chain couples TRBV6-5 to TRBJ2-5; 8 bases agree with TRBD1. CDR1 and CDR2 (germline): MNHEY, SVGAGI. V shed 3 bases, J shed 1 base, and the junction held 7 bases outside the gene matches. The CDR3 length is 16 residues. The CDR3 reads CASSYMAGQGQETQYF. The CDR3 DNA follows: TGTGCCAGCAGTTATATGGCCGGACAGGGCCAAGAGACCCAGTACTTC.

The J gene is TRBJ2-5, the V gene TRBV14, with D possibly being TRBD1 (5 bases). Trimming pared 4 bases from V and 8 bases from J, leaving 17 bases between. The CDR3 contains 14 residues. Germline V gene sequence: CDR1 SGHDN, CDR2 FVKESK. CDR3: CASSPSPQGGTQYF. The CDR3 nucleotides read TGTGCCAGCAGCCCGTCCCCCCAGGGCGGCACCCAGTACTTC.

The V and J genes are TRBV14 and TRBJ2-7; TRBD1 matches 7 bases. V lost 1 base to trimming and J lost 2 bases; unmatched junction nucleotides: 2. The CDR3 totals 14 residues. Germline V lookup: CDR1 SGHDN, CDR2 FVKESK. The CDR3 DNA follows: TGTGCCAGCAGCCAAGTGGGACAGACCTACGAGCAGTACTTC. It encodes CASSQVGQTYEQYF.

V gene TRBV27 combines with J gene TRBJ2-2; 7 nucleotides agree with TRBD1. Trimming cost V 7 bases and J 11 bases; bases outside gene matches: 7. The CDR3 contains 12 residues. The germline V gene has CDR1 MNHEY and CDR2 SMNVEV (reference sequence). For the CDR3, the DNA is TGTGCCAGCAAGACAGGGCAATTTGAGCTGTTTTTT. It codes for CASKTGQFELFF.

The genes are TRBV2 and TRBJ2-2, with a tentative D call TRBD1 (6 bases). The CDR3 runs 15 residues. With 2 bases removed from V and 4 bases from J, the gap between germline ends came to 11 bases. Germline lookup yields CDR1 SNHLY and CDR2 FYNNEI. CDR3 DNA sequence: TGTGCCAGCAGTGAACGGCAGGGGAGCACCGGGGAGCTGTTTTTT. This translates into CASSERQGSTGELFF. The variable domain in full, with the rest retrieved from reference TRBV2 and TRBJ2-2, is EPEVTQTPSHQVTQMGQEVILRCVPISNHLYFYWYRQILGQKVEFLVSFYNNEISEKSEIFDDQFSVERPDGSNFTLKIRSTKLEDSAMYFCASSERQGSTGELFFGEGSRLTVL.

CDR3 sequence reads: CASSEDRGDLVEQFF. The DNA of the CDR3 is TGTGCCAGCAGCGAGGACAGAGGCGATCTAGTGGAGCAGTTCTTC. The chain carries TRBV7-8 and TRBJ2-1, with D tentatively TRBD1 (6 bases). Trimming stripped 5 bases from V and 10 bases from J, with 21 bases between. Per germline, CDR1 SGHVS and CDR2 FQNEAQ. CDR3 length: 15 amino acids. The full variable domain, with the rest looked up from reference TRBV7-8 and TRBJ2-1, is GAGVSQSPRYKVAKRGQDVALRCDPISGHVSLFWYQQALGQGPEFLTYFQNEAQLDKSGLPSDRFFAERPEGSVSTLKIQRTQQEDSAVYLCASSEDRGDLVEQFFGPGTRLTVL.

The genes are TRBV14 and TRBJ2-3; D is perhaps TRBD2 (6 bases). V gave up 4 bases and J gave up 7 bases, with 15 bases separating them. CDR1 and CDR2 from the germline V gene are SGHDN and FVKESK. CDR3 length equals 14 residues. The CDR3 region is CASSRLHGGNTQYF. In nucleotides, the CDR3 is TGTGCCAGCAGCCGGCTACATGGGGGGAATACGCAGTATTTT. Full variable domain (outside the CDR3, taken from reference TRBV14 and TRBJ2-3): EAGVTQFPSHSVIEKGQTVTLRCDPISGHDNLYWYRRVMGKEIKFLLHFVKESKQDESGMPNNRFLAERTGGTYSTLKVQPAELEDSGVYFCASSRLHGGNTQYFGPGTRLTVL.

The rearrangement joins TRBV27 to TRBJ2-5, with a tentative D call TRBD1 (6 bases). The V end was cut by 5 bases, the J end by 1 base, with 14 bases between. The CDR3 is made up of 15 amino acids. Per germline, CDR1 MNHEY and CDR2 SMNVEV (reference sequence). CDR3 sequence (DNA): TGTGCCAGCAGTCCGTCGACAGGAACCCAAGAGACCCAGTACTTC. It translates to CASSPSTGTQETQYF.

The V call is TRBV9, the J call TRBJ2-7; 7 bases align to TRBD2. The V gene end was trimmed by 1 base and the J gene end by 2 bases; junction bases not matched to a gene: 3. Per germline, CDR1 SGDLS and CDR2 YYNGEE. This CDR3 is built from 14 residues. The CDR3 DNA follows: TGTGCCAGCAGCGTACAGGGAGGGGCCTACGAGCAGTACTTC. This gives the protein CASSVQGGAYEQYF.

The chain links TRBV6-1 to TRBJ2-1, with D perhaps TRBD1 (6 bases). The germline CDR1 and CDR2 sequences are MNHNS and SASEGT. The CDR3 is made up of 16 amino acids. Trimming stripped 1 base from V and 4 bases from J, with 14 bases between. The CDR3 DNA reads as TGTGCCAGCAGTGAAGAGGGACATCGACCGTACAATGAGCAGTTCTTC. It specifies CASSEEGHRPYNEQFF.